This record looks at one T cell receptor (beta chain) sequence and its context. Repertoires were generated with immunoSEQ multiplex PCR, while TCRdb's copy carries only in-frame clones and drops some. The repertoire includes 55,000 to 85,000 clones, 65% to 90% of them detected once, and around 0.75% sits in the top ten. The CDR3 sequence is 15 residues long. The germline V gene encodes CDR1 SGHTA and CDR2 FQGNSA. The V gene lost 5 bases and the J gene lost 4 bases, with 16 bases spanning the gap. This sample was included in a study of OX40 agonist ivuxolimab in advanced cancers. This TCR came from an adult with an advanced solid tumor such as melanoma, head and neck, liver or kidney cancer. The material sequenced was CD4+ or CD8+ T cells sorted from blood, taken in a trial of the OX40 agonist ivuxolimab. The V gene is TRBV7-2, the J gene TRBJ2-3; D possibly corresponds to TRBD1 (6 bases). CDR3 coding DNA: TGTGCCAGCAGCCTCACAGGGCTCGGTCCAGATACGCAGTATTTT. This gives the protein CASSLTGLGPDTQYF.